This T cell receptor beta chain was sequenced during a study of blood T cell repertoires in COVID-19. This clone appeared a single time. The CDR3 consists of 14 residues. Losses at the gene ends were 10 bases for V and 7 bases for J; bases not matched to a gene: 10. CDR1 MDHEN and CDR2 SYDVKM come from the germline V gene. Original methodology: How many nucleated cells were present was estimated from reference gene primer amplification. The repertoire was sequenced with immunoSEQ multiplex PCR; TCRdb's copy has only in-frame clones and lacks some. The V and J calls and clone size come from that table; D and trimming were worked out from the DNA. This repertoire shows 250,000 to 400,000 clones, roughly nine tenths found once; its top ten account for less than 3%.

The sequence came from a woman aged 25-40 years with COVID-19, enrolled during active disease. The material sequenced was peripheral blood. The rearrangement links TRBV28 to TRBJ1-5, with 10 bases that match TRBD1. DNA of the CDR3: TGTGCCATCCGGGGGGACAGGGGCATCCAGCCCCAGCATTTT. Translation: CAIRGDRGIQPQHF. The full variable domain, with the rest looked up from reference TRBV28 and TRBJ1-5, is DVKVTQSSRYLVKRTGEKVFLECVQDMDHENMFWYRQDPGLGLRLIYFSYDVKMKEKGDIPEGYSVSREKKERFSLILESASTNQTSMYLCAIRGDRGIQPQHFGDGTRLSIL.